These T cell receptor beta chains were read from a single sample in a study of cytomegalovirus exposure and HLA in healthy donors. Libraries were prepared by immunoSEQ multiplex PCR; TCRdb keeps only in-frame clonotypes and omits some of them. The sample includes roughly 110,000 clones, approximately 79% of them seen just once. Input material: PBMCs. These receptors were collected from a man aged 60-69 years in good health and CMV-seronegative. CDR3s include the opening cysteine and the closing phenylalanine or tryptophan. D genes are given only for firm matches. Size tells how often a clone was seen (once, few, many) or the class of an expanded clone, and some rows leave it out.

j_call,v_call,d_call,clone_size,cdr3_nt,cdr3_aa
TRBJ2-2,TRBV5-4,.,.,TGTGCCAGCAGCTTGGTGGTAAACCAGGGGGAGCTGTTTTTT,CASSLVVNQGELFF
TRBJ1-2,TRBV18,.,.,TGTGCCAGCTCACAAGACAGGCTCCATGGCTACACCTTC,CASSQDRLHGYTF
TRBJ1-6,TRBV7-2,TRBD1,.,TGTGCCAGCAGCTTACACAGGGGGACTGATTCACCCCTCCACTTT,CASSLHRGTDSPLHF
TRBJ1-4,TRBV6-6,.,.,TGTGCCAGCCGGAGGGAGGAAAAACTGTTTTTT,CASRREEKLFF
TRBJ1-5,TRBV9,.,.,TGTGCCAGCAGCCGGGACACACTCAGCAATCAGCCCCAGCATTTT,CASSRDTLSNQPQHF
TRBJ2-6,TRBV18,.,.,TGTGCCAGCTCACCGTTTGGGGCCTTTAGCTCTGGGGCCAACGTCCTGACTTTC,CASSPFGAFSSGANVLTF
TRBJ2-7,TRBV2,TRBD1,.,TGTGCCAGCAGCCCGCGGACAGGGTCGTATAGCGAGCAGTACTTC,CASSPRTGSYSEQYF
TRBJ1-3,TRBV6-5,TRBD1,.,TGTGCCAGCAGCTTCGACAGGGCCTCTGGAAACACCATATATTTT,CASSFDRASGNTIYF
TRBJ2-3,TRBV2,.,.,TGTGCCAGCAGTGAAGCGCTATGGGGGGGGCAGGGAGATACGCAGTATTTT,CASSEALWGGQGDTQYF
TRBJ2-2,TRBV27,TRBD2,.,TGTGCCAGCAGTTTAGGTCTAGCGGGGGGGCGTACCGGGGAGCTGTTTTTT,CASSLGLAGGRTGELFF
TRBJ2-1,TRBV4-2,TRBD2,.,TGTGCCAGCAGCCAAGATGGGTTTAAGGCGGGGGGAGTAATCGATGAGCAGTTCTTC,CASSQDGFKAGGVIDEQFF
TRBJ2-3,TRBV20-1,.,few,TGCAGTGCTATGAGGGGGGATACGCAGTATTTT,CSAMRGDTQYF
TRBJ2-3,TRBV7-9,TRBD2,.,TGTGCCAGCAGCTCTGGTACTAGCGGGGGGCCGGATACGCAGTATTTT,CASSSGTSGGPDTQYF
TRBJ1-2,TRBV28,.,few,TGTGCCAGCCTCCCAAGGGGTATGACAGGCTACACCTTC,CASLPRGMTGYTF
TRBJ2-5,TRBV6-6,.,.,TGTGCCAGCAGTTACGCAGGGCTCGTAGAGACCCAGTACTTC,CASSYAGLVETQYF
TRBJ1-1,TRBV5-1,.,.,TGCGCCAGCAGCTTGGTTGGCAGATTGAACACTGAAGCTTTCTTT,CASSLVGRLNTEAFF
TRBJ1-5,TRBV19,TRBD1,.,TGTGCCAGTAAACAGGGGACCCATCAGCCCCAGCATTTT,CASKQGTHQPQHF
TRBJ2-3,TRBV6-5,.,.,TGTGCCAGCAGTCTCCCGGGTTCAGATACGCAGTATTTT,CASSLPGSDTQYF
TRBJ1-5,TRBV27,.,.,TGTGCCAGCACCCCTCGGCAGGGTAGGAATCAGCCCCAGCATTTT,CASTPRQGRNQPQHF